Listed here are 30 T cell receptor beta chains from one sample, sequenced in a study of Graves' ophthalmopathy and Graves' hyperthyroidism (dated by TCRdb to the late 2010s). Sequencing relied on an Illumina HiSeq 2000. TCR beta CDR3 regions were amplified from RNA transcripts for repertoire sequencing. A first-round RT-PCR used HTBI primers with the Qiagen OneStep RT-PCR kit, followed by a second-round multiplex PCR, size selection and purification. TCRdb trimmed public reads at Q25 via fastp, called clones via MiXCR and kept in-frame beta chains. Duplicate CDR3 protein sequences are folded into a single record with the most common DNA and genes. This sample lists around 1.1 million distinct CDR3 sequences; roughly two fifths were detected once. Around 10% of the sample is held by the ten biggest clonotypes. The sequenced sample was peripheral blood or thyroid tissue (not recorded which). All receptors derive from an adult man with Graves' hyperthyroidism.

V usage is TRBV2 and J usage is TRBJ1-2, with 7 bases lining up with TRBD1. The length of the CDR3 is 12 residues. Germline V lookup: CDR1 SNHLY, CDR2 FYNNEI. With 10 bases clipped from V and 4 bases from J, the junction kept 6 bases outside the gene matches. The CDR3 here is CANKQGTYGYTF. Written as DNA, the CDR3 is TGTGCCAACAAACAGGGGACCTATGGCTACACCTTC.

This clonotype was counted many times. The chain uses TRBV10-2 and TRBJ1-5, with D uncertain. The V gene's germline CDR1 is WSHSY and CDR2 SAAADI. The V end lost 3 bases, the J end lost 2 bases, and 11 bases lay between the germline ends. CDR3 length: 15 residues. For the CDR3, the DNA is TGCGCCAGCAGTGATACCGGGATCGGCAATCAGCCCCAGCATTTT. Protein sequence: CASSDTGIGNQPQHF.

Only a few counts were recorded for this clonotype. CDR3 DNA: TGTGCCAGCAGCCCGGACAGTTTCGGTGAAAAACTGTTTTTT. Protein: CASSPDSFGEKLFF. This chain joins TRBV3-1 and TRBJ1-4; TRBD1 might be the D (6 bases). CDR1 and CDR2 from the germline V gene are LGHDT and YNNKEL (reference sequence). This CDR3 comprises 14 residues. Trimming removed 4 bases from V and 7 bases from J, with 13 bases in between.

Only a few counts were recorded for this clonotype. Relative to the germline gene, one junction end is altered; a read error may explain this. This chain connects TRBV10-2 to TRBJ2-6; tentative D call: TRBD2 (5 bases). CDR3 size: 17 residues. The V gene's germline CDR1 is WSHSY and CDR2 SAAADI. CDR3 coding DNA: TGTGCCAGCAGTTACTCGGAGCGACTATCTGGGGCCAACGTCCTGACTTTC. Translated: CASSYSERLSGANVLTF.

The chain carries TRBV24-1 and TRBJ1-2; 12 bases match TRBD1. This CDR3 contains 17 residues. With V trimmed by 3 bases and J by 3 bases, 7 bases remained unmatched. Germline V CDR1 and CDR2: KGHDR, SFDVKD. As DNA, the CDR3 is TGTGCCACCAGTGATCCGGGGACAGGGGGCGGGCACTATGGCTACACCTTC. Protein sequence: CATSDPGTGGGHYGYTF.

In this sample, this clonotype turned up once. A much more abundant neighbour one base away suggests this may be a read error. This chain connects TRBV19 to TRBJ1-5, with D possibly matching TRBD1 (6 bases). Germline values: CDR1 LNHDA, CDR2 SQIVND (reference sequence). The CDR3 is 13 residues long. Trimming cost V 11 bases and J 3 bases, with 14 bases left between them. CDR3 amino acids: CASLGGLNQPQHF. The CDR3 bases are TGTGCCTCCTTGGGGGGGCTCAATCAGCCCCAGCATTTT.

Points on this clonotype: Sequence at one end of the junction differs from germline and may be a read error. V gene TRBV7-2 combines with J gene TRBJ1-6, with TRBD1 matching 7 bases. Germline V gene sequence: CDR1 SGHTA, CDR2 FQGNSA. This CDR3 is built from 17 residues. The CDR3 nucleotides are TGTGCCAGCAGCCCCAGGGACAGCCGGACCTATAATTCACCCTTCCACTTT. This encodes CASSPRDSRTYNSPFHF.

About this clonotype itself: An end of the junction does not agree with germline; a read error may underlie this. This rearrangement joins TRBV4-1 to TRBJ2-7; D may match TRBD1 or TRBD2 (7 bases each). Germline CDR1 and CDR2: MGHRA and YSYEKL. This CDR3 contains 13 residues. The CDR3 nucleotides read TGCGCCAGCAGCCATGGATCGCCAGCGGGACAGAAATTC. Its protein is CASSHGSPAGQKF.

J is TRBJ1-6 and V is TRBV7-6; D might be TRBD1 (6 bases). Between the trimmed V and J ends, which lost 5 bases and 10 bases, there was a span of 24 bases. CDR3 length equals 17 residues. CDR1 and CDR2 from the germline V gene are SGHVS and FNYEAQ. The CDR3 protein is CASSPRTAKRFGSPLHF. CDR3 sequence (DNA): TGTGCCAGCAGCCCTAGGACAGCTAAGCGGTTCGGGTCACCCCTCCACTTT.

Only a few counts were recorded for this clonotype. The rearrangement links TRBV10-3 to TRBJ1-5; D gene ambiguous. The V gene lost 6 bases and the J gene lost 5 bases, with 14 bases spanning the gap. Germline V gene sequence: CDR1 ENHRY, CDR2 SYGVKD. The CDR3 loop spans 14 amino acids. The CDR3 spells CAIRGSGLDQPQHF. CDR3 DNA sequence: TGTGCCATCAGAGGTTCCGGATTAGATCAGCCCCAGCATTTT.

The table lists this clonotype with a count of one. At one boundary the junction diverges from the germline segment, which might be a read error. This rearrangement joins TRBV2 to TRBJ2-7; D may be TRBD1 or TRBD2 (5 bases each). The CDR3 length is 15 residues. Looked up from germline, CDR1 is SNHLY and CDR2 is FYNNEI. The CDR3 DNA reads TGTGCCAGCAGTGAAGCCAGGGCAGGCACCGGGGAGCTGTACTTC. Amino acid sequence: CASSEARAGTGELYF.

This clonotype was counted between two and nine times. This chain uses TRBV6-1 with TRBJ2-7; D is possibly TRBD1 (5 bases). The CDR3 has 12 amino acids. V was trimmed by 6 bases and J by 5 bases, leaving 11 bases between them. Germline values: CDR1 MNHNS, CDR2 SASEGT. The CDR3 here is CASRGHSHEQYF. CDR3 DNA sequence: TGTGCCAGCAGAGGACATTCCCACGAGCAGTACTTC.

V is TRBV6-6 and J is TRBJ2-7; unclear D gene. The CDR3 is 14 residues long. V lost 6 bases to trimming and J lost 5 bases, with 17 bases between them. Germline-derived CDR1 and CDR2 are MNHNY and SVGAGI (reference sequence). CDR3: CASRHPHLLHEQYF. The CDR3 DNA reads TGTGCCAGCAGACACCCTCACCTCCTCCACGAGCAGTACTTC.

This clonotype was detected ten times or more. DNA of the CDR3: TGCGCCAGCAGCTTAAGTATGGGGATCAGCTCTGGAAACACCATATATTTT. Its protein is CASSLSMGISSGNTIYF. The V gene is TRBV5-1, the J gene TRBJ1-3; no clear D. The CDR3 consists of 17 residues. Trimming removed 2 bases from V and 0 bases from J, with 15 bases in between. Germline CDR1 and CDR2: SGHRS and YFSETQ. Looking up the rest from reference TRBV5-1 and TRBJ1-3 gives the full variable domain: KAGVTQTPRYLIKTRGQQVTLSCSPISGHRSVSWYQQTPGQGLQFLFEYFSETQRNKGNFPGRFSGRQFSNSRSEMNVSTLELGDSALYLCASSLSMGISSGNTIYFGEGSWLTVV.

In this sample, this clonotype turned up many times. V is TRBV24-1 and J is TRBJ1-5; D might be TRBD1 (5 bases). This CDR3 is 15 amino acids long. Trimming took off 10 bases at V and 2 bases at J, with 17 bases between the two ends. The germline V gene encodes CDR1 KGHDR and CDR2 SFDVKD. The CDR3 spells CATSGGRGGNQPQHF. In DNA form, the CDR3 reads TGTGCCACTTCAGGAGGAAGGGGTGGCAATCAGCCCCAGCATTTT.

This rearrangement joins TRBV6-2 or TRBV6-3 to TRBJ1-6, with TRBD1 matching 7 bases. This CDR3 has 16 amino acids. J lost 4 bases, V lost 2 bases, and 5 bases had no gene match. Germline CDR1 reads MNHEY; CDR2 reads SVGEGT. The CDR3 sequence: CASSYGPGGYNSPLHF. In DNA form, the CDR3 reads TGTGCCAGCAGTTACGGGCCAGGGGGATATAATTCACCCCTCCACTTT.

For this clonotype: Relative to the germline gene, one junction end is altered; a read error may explain this. The chain links TRBV7-9 to TRBJ1-5, with a weak D call TRBD1 (5 bases). The CDR3 length is 16 residues. Germline-derived CDR1 and CDR2 are SEHNR and FQNEAQ (reference sequence). The CDR3 reads CASSQAWGYSNQPQHF. The CDR3 DNA reads as TGCGCCAGCAGCCAAGCGTGGGGGTATAGCAATCAGCCCCAGCATTTT. Full variable domain (missing parts from reference TRBV7-9 and TRBJ1-5): DTGVSQNPRHKITKRGQNVTFRCDPISEHNRLYWYRQTLGQGPEFLTYFQNEAQLEKSRLLSDRFSAERPKGSFSTLEIQRTEQGDSAMYLCASSQAWGYSNQPQHFGDGTRLSIL.

The chain joins TRBV11-2 to TRBJ1-4, with D possibly being TRBD1 (5 bases). The germline V gene encodes CDR1 SGHAT and CDR2 FQNNGV. V dropped 4 bases and J dropped 0 bases, with 15 bases sitting between them. There are 17 residues in the CDR3. The CDR3 is CASSSNPATATNEKLFF. The CDR3 DNA is TGTGCCAGCAGCTCTAACCCCGCGACAGCAACTAATGAAAAACTGTTTTTT.

This clonotype has at least ten counts. The chain uses TRBV5-1 and TRBJ2-1; TRBD1 matches at 7 bases. V shed 0 bases and J 5 bases; nucleotides not matched to a gene: 8. The CDR3 is 16 amino acids. CDR1 is SGHRS and CDR2 is YFSETQ in the germline V gene. CDR3 in DNA: TGCGCCAGCAGCTTGGAGTTTTGGGACAGTAACAATGAGCAGTTCTTC. It specifies CASSLEFWDSNNEQFF.

The chain recombines TRBV5-1 with TRBJ2-1; the D gene is possibly TRBD2 (5 bases). The germline CDR1 and CDR2 sequences are SGHRS and YFSETQ. There are 16 residues in the CDR3. The V end was cut by 0 bases, the J end by 8 bases, with 18 bases between. The CDR3 nucleotides are TGCGCCAGCAGCTTGGGGGCTAGCCGAACTAGGGATGAGCAGTTCTTC. Translation gives CASSLGASRTRDEQFF.

V and J are TRBV10-3 and TRBJ2-1, with 8 bases fitting TRBD1. V shed 2 bases, J shed 6 bases, and the junction held 6 bases outside the gene matches. The germline V gene has CDR1 ENHRY and CDR2 SYGVKD. CDR3 size: 15 residues. The CDR3 reads CAISEAGQGSNEQFF. CDR3 DNA sequence: TGTGCCATCAGTGAGGCAGGACAGGGAAGCAATGAGCAGTTCTTC.

The sample holds many counts of this clonotype. The chain has TRBV20-1 and TRBJ1-2, with D possibly being TRBD1 (6 bases). CDR1 DFQATT and CDR2 SNEGSKA come from the germline V gene (reference sequence). The CDR3 sequence is 16 residues long. V lost 3 bases and J lost 5, with 22 bases in between. This chain's CDR3 is CSASSGGLRSLYGYTF. The CDR3 coding sequence is TGCAGTGCTAGCTCCGGGGGGCTACGATCGCTATATGGCTACACCTTC.

The table lists this clonotype with many counts. The V gene is TRBV20-1, the J gene TRBJ2-6; D is unresolved. CDR1 is DFQATT and CDR2 is SNEGSKA in the germline V gene (reference sequence). Deletions cut 0 bases from V and 0 bases from J, with 9 bases between. This CDR3 has 16 amino acids. DNA of the CDR3: TGCAGTGCTAGAGATGAAGAACACTCTGGGGCCAACGTCCTGACTTTC. Translating gives CSARDEEHSGANVLTF.

This sequence joins TRBV7-9 and TRBJ1-3; D is uncertain. The CDR3 is 13 amino acids. V was shortened by 1 base and J by 5 bases, with 6 bases between the two germline ends. Germline loops: CDR1 SEHNR, CDR2 FQNEAQ (reference sequence). The CDR3 DNA is TGTGCCAGCAGCTTAGGGTCTCGAAACACCATATATTTT. Its protein product is CASSLGSRNTIYF. Full variable domain (missing parts from reference TRBV7-9 and TRBJ1-3): DTGVSQNPRHKITKRGQNVTFRCDPISEHNRLYWYRQTLGQGPEFLTYFQNEAQLEKSRLLSDRFSAERPKGSFSTLEIQRTEQGDSAMYLCASSLGSRNTIYFGEGSWLTVV.

The genes are TRBV20-1 and TRBJ1-1; no definite D call. This CDR3 has 12 amino acids. Germline CDR1 reads DFQATT; CDR2 reads SNEGSKA (reference sequence). V was cut by 5 bases and J by 10 bases, with 17 bases left in between. The CDR3 nucleotides are TGCAGTGCTTCTGGACCGGGCCGAAGAGCTTTCTTT. Protein product: CSASGPGRRAFF.

The sample holds a few counts of this clonotype. Here the CDR3 reads CASKREAGGELFF. The CDR3, as DNA: TGTGCCAGCAAGAGGGAGGCGGGCGGGGAGCTGTTTTTT. This chain connects TRBV25-1 to TRBJ2-2, with a possible D match to TRBD2 (6 bases). Deletions cut 7 bases from V and 7 bases from J, with 13 bases between. CDR1 MGHDK and CDR2 SYGVNS come from the germline V gene. This CDR3 region has 13 residues.

This clonotype was counted at least ten times. The chain carries TRBV24-1 and TRBJ1-1; D perhaps matches TRBD1 (6 bases). The germline V gene encodes CDR1 KGHDR and CDR2 SFDVKD. The CDR3 runs to 13 residues. The ends were cut back, 8 bases at V and 8 bases at J, with 17 bases in the middle. CDR3 region: CATKVRGFWEAFF. CDR3 nucleotide sequence: TGTGCCACCAAAGTCAGGGGCTTCTGGGAAGCTTTCTTT.

This clonotype was seen repeatedly, ten times or more. The chain combines TRBV20-1 with TRBJ1-2; D is possibly TRBD1 (5 bases). CDR3 length: 15 amino acids. Germline lookup yields CDR1 DFQATT and CDR2 SNEGSKA (reference sequence). V was shortened by 3 bases and J by 7 bases, with 21 bases between the two germline ends. CDR3 nucleotide sequence: TGCAGTGCTAGGTTGACGGGACCCCGAACGTCTGGCTACACCTTC. This translates into CSARLTGPRTSGYTF.

The chain has TRBV2 and TRBJ2-7; no clear D. V was pared by 0 bases and J by 5 bases, with 17 bases between. This CDR3 region has 16 residues. Germline V gene data show CDR1 as SNHLY and CDR2 as FYNNEI. This CDR3 reads CASSEAQTNSGHEQYF. Written as DNA, the CDR3 is TGTGCCAGCAGTGAAGCGCAAACTAACTCGGGCCACGAGCAGTACTTC.

This clonotype was recorded a few times. The chain recombines TRBV5-1 with TRBJ2-7; D is perhaps TRBD2 (6 bases). The V gene's germline CDR1 is SGHRS and CDR2 YFSETQ. The V and J ends lost 3 bases and 3 bases respectively, with 19 bases between them. The CDR3 sequence is 16 residues long. For the CDR3, the DNA is TGCGCCAGCAGCTCGGGGCGTGGTAGCGGCCGCTACGAGCAGTACTTC. This translates into CASSSGRGSGRYEQYF.